This section outlines one TCR beta chain sequence together with its context. Its specific antigen is unknown. No much larger clone is present one base from it, and per-base qualities are unavailable. These data originate in a study of blood T cell repertoires in COVID-19 (dated by TCRdb to 2019 to 2021). At the level of the whole study: The collaborator samples originated in the United States, Italy and Spain and spanned the acute and convalescent phases of COVID-19. The prospective study material was composed of cDNA or gDNA derived from T cells, B-cell-depleted T cells, or PBMCs. Subjects who had been exposed to COVID-19, were actively infected with it, or had recovered from it provided the deeply sampled blood TCRbeta repertoires that made up the dataset. A freely available public database, intended as a resource for researchers studying the immune response to SARS-CoV-2, is where the repertoires were released. Samples came from the ongoing ImmuneRACE study (first 160 participants) plus 1,254 subjects from 6 global collaborators. Nearly every sample came with metadata listing a de-identified subject ID, COVID-19 status, age in years and sex. Where available, HLA class I and class II types were obtained from metadata supplied by the sample provider rather than from assay-based typing. Results and caveats for the whole study, not just this receptor: The quantity of clinical and demographic metadata differed by source and by participant and was supplied without curation.

V lost 6 bases and J lost 0 bases, and the count of bases not matched to a germline gene is 10. The CDR3 covers 16 residues, taking in both the cysteine and the phenylalanine. CDR3 DNA only is kept here, 48 bases in frame from base 1. The germline V gene encodes CDR1 KGHSH and CDR2 LQKENI. TCRbeta CDR3 regions were amplified from genomic DNA by means of the immunoSEQ Assay, a bias-controlled multiplex PCR. The original methods were these. The number of nucleated cells in each sample was estimated by amplification of reference gene primers within the assay. To quantify the absolute abundance of each unique TCRbeta CDR3 rearrangement, sequence reads were collapsed and filtered. For each sample, productive Simpson clonality was calculated as the square root of Simpson's diversity index over productive rearrangements. TCRdb provides this immuneACCESS table in a form limited to in-frame rearrangements. Some clones are lacking; in checked studies, under half of them reflect an unresolved V gene, and why the rest are absent is not known. V, J and clone size were drawn from that table, and D and trimming were deduced from the DNA. The sample data list some 100,000 clones, and over 65% of these were observed just once. Roughly 20% of the sample lies in the top ten.

Each collaborating institution followed its own protocols to collect whole blood in K2EDTA tubes. For TCRbeta analysis, collaborator samples were shipped as frozen whole blood, as isolated PBMCs, or as DNA extracted from either sample type. Sequencing was carried out using peripheral blood. The V and J genes are TRBV18 and TRBJ1-1, and 7 junctional nucleotides match TRBD1. The sequence derives from a woman aged 60-70 years with acute or convalescent COVID-19. The CDR3 protein: CASSRDSPIMNTEAFF. The nucleotide sequence reads as follows: TGTGCCAGCTCCCGGGACAGCCCGATTATGAACACTGAAGCTTTCTTT.